A single sample is the source of the 15 T cell receptor beta chains below, sequenced in a study of T cell responses to AZD1222 COVID-19 vaccine. Clones were read by immunoSEQ multiplex PCR, and TCRdb kept only the in-frame ones, dropping some. The table records around 130,000 clones, roughly nine tenths of them present only once. This material consisted of peripheral blood, taken 28 days after the second dose of the MenACWY control vaccine. The receptors originated from an adult who received the MenACWY meningococcal vaccine as a control.

The rearrangement links TRBV7-2 to TRBJ2-7; D is undetermined. Trimming shortened V by 5 bases and J by 1 base, and 12 bases separated the two germline ends. The germline V gene encodes CDR1 SGHTA and CDR2 FQGNSA. The CDR3 contains 14 residues. CDR3: CASSDKTQSYEQYF. Here the CDR3 DNA reads TGTGCCAGCAGCGACAAGACACAGTCCTACGAGCAGTACTTC.

In its sample, this clone was seen once. V usage is TRBV24-1 and J usage is TRBJ2-2; D is undetermined. The CDR3 spans 15 residues. In germline, CDR1 is KGHDR, CDR2 SFDVKD. Trimming stripped 5 bases from V and 4 bases from J, with 13 bases between. CDR3 region: CATSGENLLTGELFF. CDR3 nucleotides: TGTGCCACCAGTGGAGAGAACCTCCTCACCGGGGAGCTGTTTTTT.

The chain recombines TRBV7-9 with TRBJ2-7; 9 bases are a match to TRBD1. Germline CDR1 is SEHNR and CDR2 is FQNEAQ (reference sequence). V lost 1 base to trimming and J lost 6 bases; unmatched junction nucleotides: 1. CDR3 length: 13 amino acids. CDR3 sequence reads: CASSLGTGAEQYF. CDR3 nucleotides: TGTGCCAGCAGCTTAGGGACAGGGGCCGAGCAGTACTTC.

The V call is TRBV12-5, the J call TRBJ1-4, with D unresolved. This CDR3 comprises 15 residues. Germline lookup yields CDR1 LGHNT and CDR2 FRNRAP. Trimming shortened V by 2 bases and J by 0 bases, and 7 bases separated the two germline ends. The CDR3 DNA is TGTGCTAGTGGTTTGTCCGCACCAACTAATGAAAAACTGTTTTTT. This codes for CASGLSAPTNEKLFF.

V and J are TRBV5-1 and TRBJ1-2; 10 bases are shared with TRBD1. The CDR3 consists of 18 residues. Per germline, CDR1 SGHRS and CDR2 YFSETQ. J lost 3 bases, V lost 1 base, and 12 bases had no gene match. CDR3 residues: CASSLWGPGTGADYGYTF. In DNA, the CDR3 is TGCGCCAGCAGCTTGTGGGGCCCTGGGACAGGGGCCGACTATGGCTACACCTTC.

The chain has TRBV9 and TRBJ1-6, with 8 positions matching TRBD1. J was trimmed by 8 bases and V by 0 bases; bases with no gene match: 4. CDR1 is SGDLS, CDR2 YYNGEE, per germline. CDR3 size: 15 residues. The CDR3 is CASSVGQGKDSPLHF. The CDR3 nucleotides are TGTGCCAGCAGCGTAGGACAGGGGAAGGATTCACCCCTCCACTTT.

The rearrangement links TRBV6-2 or TRBV6-3 to TRBJ1-1; tentative D call: TRBD1 (5 bases). The CDR3 is made up of 13 amino acids. From germline, CDR1 is MNHEY and CDR2 SVGEGT. Between the trimmed V and J ends, which lost 2 bases and 4 bases, there was a span of 8 bases. CDR3 nucleotides: TGTGCCAGCAGTTACGGGGGACCCACTGAAGCTTTCTTT. It specifies CASSYGGPTEAFF.

J is TRBJ1-1 and V is TRBV6-2 or TRBV6-3; D is ambiguous. The V and J ends lost 0 bases and 1 base respectively, with 9 bases between them. Germline V CDR1 and CDR2: MNHEY, SVGEGT. This CDR3 has 15 residues. The CDR3 spells CASSYSTFTNTEAFF. In DNA, the CDR3 is TGTGCCAGCAGTTACTCCACTTTCACGAACACTGAAGCTTTCTTT.

This clone was seen a few times. This chain connects TRBV29-1 to TRBJ2-2; D remains ambiguous. Germline V gives CDR1 SQVTM, CDR2 ANQGSEA. CDR3 length equals 13 residues. Trimming removed 5 bases at V and 4 bases at J, with 11 bases between. CDR3 amino acids: CSVSVSATGELFF. The CDR3 region has the DNA TGCAGCGTTAGCGTCTCGGCCACCGGGGAGCTGTTTTTT.

The rearrangement links TRBV18 to TRBJ1-3; D is uncertain. Germline V gene sequence: CDR1 KGHSH, CDR2 LQKENI. V was trimmed by 2 bases and J by 4 bases, leaving 12 bases between them. The CDR3 consists of 15 residues. CDR3 sequence reads: CASSPTRERGNTIYF. CDR3 bases: TGTGCCAGCTCACCAACAAGGGAGCGAGGAAACACCATATATTTT. The full variable domain, rest sourced from reference TRBV18 and TRBJ1-3, is NAGVMQNPRHLVRRRGQEARLRCSPMKGHSHVYWYRQLPEEGLKFMVYLQKENIIDESGMPKERFSAEFPKEGPSILRIQQVVRGDSAAYFCASSPTRERGNTIYFGEGSWLTVV.

This chain connects TRBV27 to TRBJ1-4, with D maybe TRBD1 (5 bases). V lost 2 bases to trimming and J lost 8 bases, with 15 bases between them. The CDR3 is 15 residues long. Germline V gene lookup returns CDR1 MNHEY and CDR2 SMNVEV (reference sequence). The CDR3 DNA follows: TGTGCCAGCAGTTTAATGGGGGAGCTCTCCGAAAAACTGTTTTTT. It translates to CASSLMGELSEKLFF.

The chain has TRBV18 and TRBJ1-3; D unresolved. The CDR3 is 16 amino acids. Germline CDR1 KGHSH, CDR2 LQKENI. The ends were cut back, 5 bases at V and 0 bases at J, with 14 bases in the middle. The CDR3 DNA follows: TGTGCCAGCTCAAGGTCCGACGGGCTCTCTGGAAACACCATATATTTT. This codes for CASSRSDGLSGNTIYF.

The sample holds a few counts of this clone. The rearrangement uses TRBV7-8 and TRBJ1-5; D may be TRBD1 (5 bases). V shed 3 bases and J shed 0 bases, with 9 bases lying between them. The CDR3 totals 15 residues. Germline-derived CDR1 and CDR2 are SGHVS and FQNEAQ. The CDR3 region has the DNA TGTGCCAGCAGCTTGGGACGGGATAGCAATCAGCCCCAGCATTTT. Protein product: CASSLGRDSNQPQHF.

The V gene is TRBV7-2, the J gene TRBJ2-3, with a possible D match to TRBD2 (5 bases). Trimming removed 5 bases from V and 2 bases from J, with 8 bases in between. Germline loops: CDR1 SGHTA, CDR2 FQGNSA. The CDR3 is 13 residues long. The CDR3 spells CASSNGITDTQYF. The CDR3 bases are TGTGCCAGCAGCAACGGGATCACAGATACGCAGTATTTT.

The chain couples TRBV12-2 to TRBJ1-2. TRBV12-2 is termed a pseudogene. The CDR3 covers 14 residues. The DNA of the CDR3 is TGTGCAAGTCGCCCGCTCGGGGGCTACTATGGCTACACCTTC. It specifies CASRPLGGYYGYTF.